Described below is a single T cell receptor beta chain sequence and its context. What it recognizes is unknown. The sample comes from a study of T cell responses to AZD1222 COVID-19 vaccine. Overall study results and limits: Sampling captured repertoires only after the peak T cell response. The sample set comprised mostly white British donors with more females, and clonal diversity was possibly underestimated. Just a handful of AZD1222 recipients tested seropositive at baseline.

Assay: immunoSEQ multiplex PCR; the TCRdb copy retains only in-frame clones and omits some. Among nearly 200,000 clones listed, approximately 93% were seen once. Per the germline V gene, CDR1 is MGHRA and CDR2 is YSYEKL. The length of the CDR3 is 17 residues. The V end was cut by 3 bases, the J end by 1 base, with 18 bases between. This material consisted of peripheral blood, taken 28 days after the second AZD1222 dose. The TCR sequence derives from an adult who received the AZD1222 COVID-19 vaccine. This rearrangement joins TRBV4-1 to TRBJ1-1; D is perhaps TRBD1 (5 bases). In DNA form, the CDR3 reads TGCGCCAGCAGCCAGTTCGATGGGACGGCTCAGAACACTGAAGCTTTCTTT. Translation gives CASSQFDGTAQNTEAFF.